A single sample gave rise to the 19 T cell receptor beta chains below, sequenced in a study of T cell responses to AZD1222 COVID-19 vaccine. The data were produced by immunoSEQ multiplex PCR, yet TCRdb's version contains in-frame clones alone and is incomplete. This table holds 150,000 or so clones, roughly nine tenths found once. The starting material was peripheral blood, obtained on day 0 of AZD1222 vaccination. Source of these receptors: an adult in good health.

The rearrangement uses TRBV20-1 and TRBJ2-3; D call uncertain. There are 11 residues in the CDR3. V was clipped by 7 bases and J by 6 bases, with 11 bases between them. From germline, CDR1 is DFQATT and CDR2 SNEGSKA (reference sequence). The CDR3 sequence: CSGELGDTQYF. The CDR3 nucleotides are TGCAGTGGGGAACTTGGTGATACGCAGTATTTT.

The J gene is TRBJ1-1, the V gene TRBV6-5, with D maybe TRBD1 (5 bases). There are 14 residues in the CDR3. CDR1 MNHEY and CDR2 SVGAGI come from the germline V gene. V lost 8 bases, J lost 5 bases, and 18 bases lay in between. DNA for the CDR3: TGTGCCAGCCGCTTAGTGGGACGGCGAACTGAAGCTTTCTTT. It encodes CASRLVGRRTEAFF.

The genes are TRBV7-9 and TRBJ2-3, with TRBD2 matching over 7 bases. The CDR3 has 15 amino acids. Looked up from germline, CDR1 is SEHNR and CDR2 is FQNEAQ (reference sequence). The ends lost 0 bases at V and 4 bases at J; junction bases unmatched: 4. The CDR3 region has the DNA TGTGCCAGCAGCTTAGCCGCGGGAGCGTCAGATACGCAGTATTTT. Protein product: CASSLAAGASDTQYF.

The chain joins TRBV5-1 to TRBJ1-1, with a weak D call TRBD1 (5 bases). The CDR3 runs 15 residues. V was shortened by 4 bases and J by 4 bases, with 17 bases between the two germline ends. Per the germline V gene, CDR1 is SGHRS and CDR2 is YFSETQ. CDR3 loop: CASSPAGAQGTEAFF. In nucleotides, the CDR3 is TGCGCCAGCAGCCCGGCCGGGGCGCAGGGCACTGAAGCTTTCTTT. The whole variable domain, filled in from reference TRBV5-1 and TRBJ1-1, reads KAGVTQTPRYLIKTRGQQVTLSCSPISGHRSVSWYQQTPGQGLQFLFEYFSETQRNKGNFPGRFSGRQFSNSRSEMNVSTLELGDSALYLCASSPAGAQGTEAFFGQGTRLTVV.

The chain combines TRBV11-2 with TRBJ2-3, with D hard to call. CDR3 size: 15 residues. The germline V gene encodes CDR1 SGHAT and CDR2 FQNNGV. The V gene lost 5 bases and the J gene lost 2 bases, with 14 bases spanning the gap. CDR3 sequence (DNA): TGTGCCAGCAGCCTCGTTATCTTCAACACAGATACGCAGTATTTT. It translates to CASSLVIFNTDTQYF. Full variable domain (outside the CDR3, taken from reference TRBV11-2 and TRBJ2-3): EAGVAQSPRYKIIEKRQSVAFWCNPISGHATLYWYQQILGQGPKLLIQFQNNGVVDDSQLPKDRFSAERLKGVDSTLKIQPAKLEDSAVYLCASSLVIFNTDTQYFGPGTRLTVL.

A few counts support this clone. The V gene is TRBV12-3 or TRBV12-4, the J gene TRBJ1-2; TRBD1 is a possible D gene (5 bases). Deletions cut 3 bases from V and 3 bases from J, with 8 bases between. This CDR3 comprises 13 residues. The CDR3 region is CASSFRRDYGYTF. Here the CDR3 DNA reads TGTGCCAGCAGTTTTCGCAGGGACTATGGCTACACCTTC.

The rearrangement joins TRBV19 to TRBJ2-1; 13 bases map to TRBD2. This CDR3 spans 16 amino acids. V was clipped by 7 bases and J by 9 bases; unmatched bases: 12. Germline CDR1 is LNHDA and CDR2 is SQIVND (reference sequence). The CDR3 protein is CASKPPGLAGVTEQFF. The CDR3 nucleotides are TGTGCCAGTAAACCTCCTGGACTAGCGGGAGTAACTGAGCAGTTCTTC.

The V call is TRBV12-3 or TRBV12-4, the J call TRBJ2-7; TRBD1 might be the D (6 bases). The CDR3 is made up of 13 amino acids. V lost 5 bases to trimming and J lost 4 bases, with 12 bases between them. The CDR3 DNA reads as TGTGCCAGCAGTAACCATCAGGGGTACGAGCAGTACTTC. Its protein is CASSNHQGYEQYF.

This clone was seen a single time. V usage is TRBV28 and J usage is TRBJ1-2, with TRBD1 matching over 7 bases. With V trimmed by 5 bases and J by 4 bases, 7 bases remained unmatched. CDR3 length equals 14 residues. Germline values: CDR1 MDHEN, CDR2 SYDVKM. The CDR3 region is CASSLGGVSYGYTF. In DNA form, the CDR3 reads TGTGCCAGCAGTCTAGGGGGCGTAAGCTATGGCTACACCTTC.

The genes are TRBV10-3 and TRBJ2-7; no firm D call. The germline V and J ends were trimmed by 4 bases and 9 bases, with 19 bases remaining between them. CDR1 and CDR2 (germline): ENHRY, SYGVKD. CDR3 length: 14 amino acids. The CDR3 DNA reads as TGTGCCATCAGTGGGATAAGCAGGATGTCGGGGCAGTACTTC. Protein product: CAISGISRMSGQYF.

The J gene is TRBJ1-1, the V gene TRBV6-5; D uncertain. CDR1 is MNHEY, CDR2 SVGAGI, per germline. V gave up 2 bases and J gave up 1 base, with 5 bases separating them. The CDR3 sequence is 13 residues long. This CDR3 is CASSYGQNTEAFF. The CDR3 region has the DNA TGTGCCAGCAGTTACGGGCAGAACACTGAAGCTTTCTTT.

This clone was seen only once. The V gene is TRBV24-1, the J gene TRBJ2-5, with D possibly matching TRBD2 (5 bases). CDR3 size: 14 residues. The germline V and J ends were trimmed by 6 bases and 2 bases, with 12 bases remaining between them. Germline CDR1 KGHDR, CDR2 SFDVKD. The CDR3 region is CATSSGILQETQYF. CDR3 coding DNA: TGTGCCACCAGTAGCGGAATCCTTCAAGAGACCCAGTACTTC.

This chain joins TRBV4-2 and TRBJ1-4; tentative D call: TRBD1 (5 bases). V lost 0 bases and J 7 bases, leaving 18 bases between the germline ends. CDR3 size: 17 residues. Germline CDR1 reads LGHNA; CDR2 reads YNFKEQ. In DNA, the CDR3 is TGTGCCAGCAGCCAAGACCCTGGACGACAGCGGGGTGAAAAACTGTTTTTT. This sequence encodes CASSQDPGRQRGEKLFF.

The rearrangement joins TRBV12-5 to TRBJ1-3, with TRBD1 as a possible D gene (6 bases). Trimming took off 5 bases at V and 4 bases at J, with 15 bases between the two ends. The CDR3 is 15 amino acids. Germline CDR1 is LGHNT and CDR2 is FRNRAP. DNA for the CDR3: TGTGCTAGTGGTCTTACAGGGACTGGGGGAAACACCATATATTTT. Translating it yields CASGLTGTGGNTIYF.

The V gene is TRBV7-8, the J gene TRBJ2-2; the D is unclear. Looked up from germline, CDR1 is SGHVS and CDR2 is FQNEAQ. The V and J ends lost 1 base and 4 bases respectively, with 13 bases between them. The CDR3 runs to 16 residues. This chain's CDR3 is CASSLGLGVATGELFF. CDR3 DNA: TGTGCCAGCAGCTTAGGACTGGGTGTGGCCACCGGGGAGCTGTTTTTT.

This chain uses TRBV2 with TRBJ1-2; no definite D call. Germline assignment: CDR1 SNHLY and CDR2 FYNNEI. Between the trimmed V and J ends, which lost 2 bases and 0 bases, there was a span of 1 base. The CDR3 covers 12 residues. CDR3 region: CASSETNYGYTF. The DNA for the CDR3 is TGTGCCAGCAGTGAAACTAACTATGGCTACACCTTC.

The gene calls are TRBV7-9 and TRBJ2-7; 7 bases map to TRBD2. The CDR3 consists of 17 residues. Trimming at V came to 4 bases and at J to 4 bases, leaving 16 bases not matched to a gene. Germline lookup yields CDR1 SEHNR and CDR2 FQNEAQ (reference sequence). This CDR3 reads CASSSGILREFVYEQYF. CDR3 coding DNA: TGTGCCAGCAGCTCAGGGATTCTGCGGGAGTTTGTTTACGAGCAGTACTTC.

This clone appeared a single time. Distinct nucleotide sequences in the sample also encode this CDR3. J is TRBJ1-2 and V is TRBV3-1 (or the pseudogene TRBV3-2); 8 positions match TRBD1. V trimming: 4 bases; J trimming: 4 bases; junction bases outside the gene matches: 2. This CDR3 comprises 13 residues. Germline V gives CDR1 LGHDT, CDR2 YNNKEL (reference sequence). The CDR3: CASSRGQGYGYTF. Here the CDR3 DNA reads TGTGCCAGCAGCCGTGGACAGGGCTATGGCTACACCTTC.

The chain couples TRBV4-3 to TRBJ2-5, with D possibly TRBD1 on 6 matching bases. Looked up from germline, CDR1 is LGHNA and CDR2 is YSLEER. This CDR3 contains 15 residues. With 2 bases removed from V and 7 bases from J, the gap between germline ends came to 17 bases. The CDR3 spells CASSQSVTGLGTQYF. CDR3 coding DNA: TGCGCCAGCAGCCAATCCGTCACAGGGTTGGGGACCCAGTACTTC.